This record looks at one T cell receptor (beta chain) sequence and its context. Its binding antigen is unknown. Base qualities are not at hand, and no much larger clone is one base apart. Counted from cysteine to phenylalanine, this CDR3 has 13 amino acids. Of the read, only the CDR3 DNA is kept; its 39 bases are in frame from base 1. Based on the germline V gene (reference sequence), the CDR1 and CDR2 sequences are DFQATT and SNEGSKA. The germline V and J ends show losses of 7 bases and 6 bases respectively, and no gene match explains 4 bases of the junction. These data come from a study of T-cell reconstitution after alpha-beta-depleted transplantation in children listed by TCRdb under 2016. With regard to the full study: Using TCR repertoire profiling, the study quantitatively followed how T-cell immune reconstitution unfolded in children after TCRalphabeta/CD19-depleted allogeneic hematopoietic cell transplantation.

The library was obtained by PCR. TCRdb shows the sequencer as Illumina HiSeq 2500. To normalize quantification of the TCRbeta repertoire, the TCR libraries were built with molecular barcoding that relied on unique molecular identifiers. TCRdb's own reprocessing of the public reads used fastp at Q25 and MiXCR and kept productive beta chains. Rows merge per CDR3 protein into single entries with the most common DNA and genes. The table for this sample lists approximately 400,000 distinct CDR3 sequences; approximately 10% of them were counted only once. 4.5% to 7% of the sample comes from the top ten. The sequencing here drew on PBMCs from the stem cell graft donor, taken from the stem cell graft. The TCR sequence derives from a human donor who donated a stem cell graft to a child with acute myeloid leukemia. This receptor chain uses TRBV20-1 and TRBJ2-1, and TRBD2 aligns with 12 junction nucleotides. The nucleotide sequence reads TGCAGTGGCCTAGCGGGAGGGGGCAATGAGCAGTTCTTC. This translates into CSGLAGGGNEQFF.